The clone carrying this T cell receptor (beta chain) was counted between two and nine times. What it recognizes is unknown. The data belong to a study of T-cell memory formation after mild COVID-19. Study-wide results and caveats: Prior to infection, memory already included some responding clones, suggesting cross-reactive memory joined. Clones that contracted clustered mainly in CM and EM if CD4+ and in EMRA if CD8+. Day 37-peaking second-wave clones had unconfirmed SARS-CoV-2 specificity.

Using constant-segment primers, 5'RACE produced TCR alpha and TCR beta cDNA libraries carrying sample barcodes and UMIs. TCRdb itself ran the 5' RACE reads through MiXCR, one entry per CDR3 protein. The profile covers about 320,000 distinct CDR3 sequences, with around an eighth appearing a single time and around 20% taken by the ten largest. CDR3 length equals 14 residues. Trimming shortened V by 5 bases and J by 1 base, and 11 bases separated the two germline ends. From germline, CDR1 is SQVTM and CDR2 ANQGSEA. The genes are TRBV29-1 and TRBJ2-2, with a weak D call TRBD1 (6 bases). This TCR derives from a man between 18 and 35 years old who had mild COVID-19 (a few samples of this study predate the infection). Cell type and time point are not known. Sample: PBMCs or a T cell subset sorted from them (not recorded which). Here the CDR3 reads CSVREGENTGELFF. The CDR3 DNA follows: TGCAGCGTTCGCGAGGGGGAGAACACCGGGGAGCTGTTTTTT.